What follows is one TCR beta chain and its context. Its specificity is unknown. This CDR3 comprises 13 residues. V gave up 6 bases and J gave up 8 bases, with 14 bases separating them. The data were obtained in a study of T-cell reconstitution after alpha-beta-depleted transplantation in children. Study-wide results and limits: Fresh T-cell production supplied most of the T-cell counts and diversity seen one year after transplant. Reported findings indicate that, about two months after transplant, alpha-beta T cells came from several hundred expanded clones, which were derived from non-depleted graft cells. Some patients showed high day-60 TCRbeta diversity, which derived from surviving recipient T cells and thymic progenitors.

During its preparation, the TCRbeta library received unique molecular identifiers. TCRdb re-derived calls from the PCR reads in MiXCR, one entry per CDR3 protein. The sample lists fewer than 550,000 distinct CDR3 sequences, about 11% occurring once. The chain has TRBV12-3 or TRBV12-4 and TRBJ2-1; D gene uncertain. This receptor was taken from a child aged 2-9 years with inherited bone marrow failure, due to receive a stem cell transplant. Sequences were derived from PBMCs, sampled before TCRalphabeta/CD19-depleted stem cell transplant. CDR3 residues: CASSSLIGHEQFF. CDR3 nucleotide sequence: TGTGCCAGCAGCTCTCTAATCGGCCATGAGCAGTTCTTC.